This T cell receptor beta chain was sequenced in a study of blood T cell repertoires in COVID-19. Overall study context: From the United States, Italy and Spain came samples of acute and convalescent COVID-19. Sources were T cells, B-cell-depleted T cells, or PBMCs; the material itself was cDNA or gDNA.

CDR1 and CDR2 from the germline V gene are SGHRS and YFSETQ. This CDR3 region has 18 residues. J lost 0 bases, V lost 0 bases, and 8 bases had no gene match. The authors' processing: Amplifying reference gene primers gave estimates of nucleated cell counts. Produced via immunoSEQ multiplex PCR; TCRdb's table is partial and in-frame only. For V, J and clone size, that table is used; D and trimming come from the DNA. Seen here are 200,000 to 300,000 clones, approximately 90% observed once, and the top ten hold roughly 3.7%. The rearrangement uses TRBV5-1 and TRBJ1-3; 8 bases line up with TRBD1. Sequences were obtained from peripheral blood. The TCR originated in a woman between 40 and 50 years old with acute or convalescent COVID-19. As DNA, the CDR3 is TGCGCCAGCAGCTTGGAGAGACAGGGGTCGATCTCTGGAAACACCATATATTTT. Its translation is CASSLERQGSISGNTIYF.